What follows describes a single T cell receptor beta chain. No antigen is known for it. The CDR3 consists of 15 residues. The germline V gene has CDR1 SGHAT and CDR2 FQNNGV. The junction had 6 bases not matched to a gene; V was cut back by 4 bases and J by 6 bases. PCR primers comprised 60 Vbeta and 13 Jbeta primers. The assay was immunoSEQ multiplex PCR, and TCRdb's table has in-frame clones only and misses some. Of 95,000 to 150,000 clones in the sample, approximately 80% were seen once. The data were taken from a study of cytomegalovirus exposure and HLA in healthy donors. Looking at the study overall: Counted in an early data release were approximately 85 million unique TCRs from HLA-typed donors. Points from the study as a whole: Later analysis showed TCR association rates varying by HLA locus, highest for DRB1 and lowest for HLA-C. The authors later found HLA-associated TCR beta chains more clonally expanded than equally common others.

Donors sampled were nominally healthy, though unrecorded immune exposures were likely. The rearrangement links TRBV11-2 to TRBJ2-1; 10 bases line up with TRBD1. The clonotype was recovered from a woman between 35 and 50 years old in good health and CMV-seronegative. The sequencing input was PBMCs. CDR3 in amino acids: CASSSGTGDFNEQFF. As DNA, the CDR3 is TGTGCCAGCAGCTCCGGGACAGGGGATTTCAATGAGCAGTTCTTC.